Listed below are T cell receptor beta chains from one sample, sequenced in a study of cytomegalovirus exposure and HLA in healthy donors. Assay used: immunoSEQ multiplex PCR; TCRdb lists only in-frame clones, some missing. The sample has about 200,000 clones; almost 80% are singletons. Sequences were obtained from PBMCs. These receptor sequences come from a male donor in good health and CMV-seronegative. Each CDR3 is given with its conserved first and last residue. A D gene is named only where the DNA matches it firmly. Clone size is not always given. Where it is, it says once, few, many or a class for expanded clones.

CDR3 protein: CASSYSSQGNQPQHF
CDR3 DNA: TGTGCCAGCAGTTACTCTTCACAGGGCAATCAGCCCCAGCATTTT
J gene: TRBJ1-5
V gene: TRBV6-5
D gene: NA
clone size: NA

CDR3 protein: CASSLTGSTYEQYF
CDR3 DNA: TGCGCCAGCAGTCTGACAGGGAGCACCTACGAGCAGTACTTC
J gene: TRBJ2-7
V gene: TRBV5-1
D gene: TRBD1
clone size: NA

CDR3 protein: CASSPGATWGTEAFF
CDR3 DNA: TGTGCCAGCAGCCCGGGAGCGACGTGGGGCACTGAAGCTTTCTTT
J gene: TRBJ1-1
V gene: TRBV7-9
D gene: NA
clone size: NA

CDR3 protein: CASSPRVGDTQYF
CDR3 DNA: TGCGCCAGCAGTCCCCGGGTGGGAGATACGCAGTATTTT
J gene: TRBJ2-3
V gene: TRBV10-1
D gene: NA
clone size: NA

CDR3 protein: CASSPLYPRQSYEQYF
CDR3 DNA: TGTGCCAGTAGCCCACTATATCCTCGACAGTCCTACGAGCAGTACTTC
J gene: TRBJ2-7
V gene: TRBV19
D gene: NA
clone size: NA

CDR3 protein: CASSVGAGQETQYF
CDR3 DNA: TGTGCCAGCAGCGTAGGCGCGGGCCAAGAGACCCAGTACTTC
J gene: TRBJ2-5
V gene: TRBV9
D gene: NA
clone size: NA

CDR3 protein: CSSRPLGGQETQYF
CDR3 DNA: TGTTCCAGCAGGCCCCTCGGGGGTCAAGAGACCCAGTACTTC
J gene: TRBJ2-5
V gene: TRBV7-9
D gene: NA
clone size: NA

CDR3 protein: CASSLTPLRGSPLHF
CDR3 DNA: TGTGCCAGCAGCTTAACTCCGCTTCGCGGTTCACCCCTCCACTTT
J gene: TRBJ1-6
V gene: TRBV7-3
D gene: NA
clone size: NA

CDR3 protein: CAWSPVGTGNTGELFF
CDR3 DNA: TGTGCCTGGAGTCCCGTCGGGACAGGTAACACCGGGGAGCTGTTTTTT
J gene: TRBJ2-2
V gene: TRBV30
D gene: TRBD1
clone size: NA

CDR3 protein: CASSGGSQETQYF
CDR3 DNA: TGTGCCAGCAGCGGCGGCTCCCAAGAGACCCAGTACTTC
J gene: TRBJ2-5
V gene: TRBV9
D gene: NA
clone size: few